A single sample is the source of the 28 T cell receptor beta chains below, sequenced in a study of shared clonotypes between healthy human individuals. The table came from immunoSEQ multiplex PCR; TCRdb's copy has only in-frame clones and leaves some out. The table shows about 2.4 million clones, with over 85% occurring only once. Sequenced sample: naive CD4+ T cells from PBMCs. Subset in this sample: CD45RA+ positively selected. The receptor source for this set is a man between 18 and 29 years old in good health. Some clones in this sample may be carry-over from other donors' samples.

The CDR3 DNA follows: TGTGCCAGCAGGAAGAGGGACAGCATCTACAATGAGCAGTTCTTC. Translated: CASRKRDSIYNEQFF. The genes are TRBV27 and TRBJ2-1; 7 positions agree with TRBD1. Germline loops: CDR1 MNHEY, CDR2 SMNVEV (reference sequence). This CDR3 contains 15 residues. The J segment lost 3 bases and the V segment lost 6 bases, leaving 8 bases of the junction unmatched.

The chain's CDR3 is CASSTGLAEPNEQFF. The CDR3 coding sequence is TGTGCCAGCAGCACGGGACTAGCGGAACCCAATGAGCAGTTCTTC. The genes are TRBV5-4 and TRBJ2-1; 11 bases line up with TRBD2. The length of the CDR3 is 15 residues. Germline CDR1 reads SGHNT; CDR2 reads YYREEE (reference sequence). V was pared by 4 bases and J by 6 bases, with 6 bases of the junction left unmatched.

A word on this clone: The sample carries other DNA sequences with the same CDR3. This rearrangement joins TRBV18 to TRBJ2-1; maybe TRBD2 (6 bases). The germline V gene encodes CDR1 KGHSH and CDR2 LQKENI. Trimming pared 3 bases from V and 4 bases from J, leaving 10 bases between. The length of the CDR3 is 14 residues. CDR3 DNA: TGTGCCAGCTCACCGGACTACCTTTACAATGAGCAGTTCTTC. It encodes CASSPDYLYNEQFF. The full variable domain, with the rest looked up from reference TRBV18 and TRBJ2-1, is NAGVMQNPRHLVRRRGQEARLRCSPMKGHSHVYWYRQLPEEGLKFMVYLQKENIIDESGMPKERFSAEFPKEGPSILRIQQVVRGDSAAYFCASSPDYLYNEQFFGPGTRLTVL.

The chain combines TRBV5-5 with TRBJ2-7; D gene uncertain. V was cut by 2 bases and J by 5 bases, with 5 bases left in between. Germline V gives CDR1 SGHKS, CDR2 YYEKEE (reference sequence). The CDR3 covers 11 residues. The CDR3 nucleotides are TGTGCCAGCAGCTTTTCAAACGAGCAGTACTTC. Amino acids: CASSFSNEQYF.

The chain uses TRBV30 and TRBJ2-1; 9 bases agree with TRBD2. The CDR3 covers 15 residues. V dropped 1 base and J dropped 2; count of bases not matched to a gene: 3. CDR1 and CDR2 from the germline V gene are GTSNPN and SVGIG (reference sequence). CDR3 DNA: TGTGCCTGGAGTGATAGCGGGAGTGCCTACAATGAGCAGTTCTTC. Its protein product is CAWSDSGSAYNEQFF.

The V and J genes are TRBV5-1 and TRBJ2-1; 9 positions match TRBD2. V dropped 4 bases and J dropped 2; count of bases not matched to a gene: 4. This CDR3 comprises 15 residues. In germline, CDR1 is SGHRS, CDR2 YFSETQ. The CDR3 protein is CASSQSGRPYNEQFF. DNA for the CDR3: TGCGCCAGCAGCCAAAGCGGGAGGCCCTACAATGAGCAGTTCTTC.

This clone was recorded only once. This specimen includes other DNA sequences encoding the same CDR3. DNA for the CDR3: TGTGCCAGCAGGAGGGGCACTAATGAAAAACTGTTTTTT. Translated, it gives CASRRGTNEKLFF. This chain joins TRBV28 and TRBJ1-4; tentative D call: TRBD1 (5 bases). This CDR3 is built from 13 residues. Germline V gene lookup returns CDR1 MDHEN and CDR2 SYDVKM. V lost 6 bases and J 2 bases, leaving 7 bases between the germline ends. Complete variable domain (other parts from reference TRBV28 and TRBJ1-4): DVKVTQSSRYLVKRTGEKVFLECVQDMDHENMFWYRQDPGLGLRLIYFSYDVKMKEKGDIPEGYSVSREKKERFSLILESASTNQTSMYLCASRRGTNEKLFFGSGTQLSVL.

The rearrangement joins TRBV11-1 to TRBJ2-1, with TRBD2 matching over 9 bases. The CDR3 extends over 14 amino acids. In germline, CDR1 is SGHAT, CDR2 FQDESV (reference sequence). V shed 3 bases, J shed 8 bases, and the junction held 5 bases outside the gene matches. CDR3 protein: CASSFRRGGDEQFF. The CDR3 DNA is TGTGCCAGCAGCTTTCGGCGGGGGGGCGATGAGCAGTTCTTC.

This rearrangement joins TRBV4-2 to TRBJ2-3; a possible D gene is TRBD2 (6 bases). This CDR3 has 13 residues. V lost 3 bases to trimming and J lost 5 bases, with 9 bases between them. Germline assignment: CDR1 LGHNA and CDR2 YNFKEQ. For the CDR3, the DNA is TGTGCCAGCAGCCAGGGAGGAGAAGATACGCAGTATTTT. This codes for CASSQGGEDTQYF.

The V call is TRBV7-8, the J call TRBJ2-7; 11 bases match TRBD1. V shed 2 bases, J shed 2 bases, and the junction held 5 bases outside the gene matches. The CDR3 sequence is 16 residues long. Looked up from germline, CDR1 is SGHVS and CDR2 is FQNEAQ. CDR3 protein: CASSLLWTGGTYEQYF. CDR3 DNA: TGTGCCAGCAGCTTATTGTGGACAGGGGGCACCTACGAGCAGTACTTC.

The chain joins TRBV7-2 to TRBJ2-5; possibly TRBD1 for D (5 bases). Per germline, CDR1 SGHTA and CDR2 FQGNSA. Trimming removed 0 bases at V and 3 bases at J, with 11 bases between. The CDR3 extends over 15 amino acids. The CDR3 DNA is TGTGCCAGCAGCTTAGCTGGGGCCGCGGAAGAGACCCAGTACTTC. Translation gives CASSLAGAAEETQYF.

The chain links TRBV15 to TRBJ2-7; 9 positions agree with TRBD2. CDR3 size: 15 residues. The V segment lost 5 bases and the J segment 1 base; nucleotides outside the gene matches: 6. Germline CDR1 and CDR2: LNHNV and YYDKDF (reference sequence). CDR3 in amino acids: CATSRLREGSYEQYF. In nucleotides, the CDR3 is TGTGCCACCAGCCGGCTGCGGGAGGGGTCCTACGAGCAGTACTTC.

This sequence joins TRBV14 and TRBJ2-7; D is ambiguous. CDR1 is SGHDN and CDR2 is FVKESK in the germline V gene. There are 13 residues in the CDR3. V was trimmed by 4 bases and J by 1 base, leaving 8 bases between them. CDR3 DNA: TGTGCCAGCAGCCGGGATTTATCCTACGAGCAGTACTTC. This encodes CASSRDLSYEQYF. The entire variable domain, with the rest obtained from reference TRBV14 and TRBJ2-7, is as follows: EAGVTQFPSHSVIEKGQTVTLRCDPISGHDNLYWYRRVMGKEIKFLLHFVKESKQDESGMPNNRFLAERTGGTYSTLKVQPAELEDSGVYFCASSRDLSYEQYFGPGTRLTVT.

This chain connects TRBV30 to TRBJ2-5; D gene uncertain. The CDR3 contains 10 residues. The V gene's germline CDR1 is GTSNPN and CDR2 SVGIG (reference sequence). V was pared by 4 bases and J by 6 bases, with 6 bases between. The CDR3 DNA is TGTGCCTGGAAGGTACAGACCCAGTACTTC. Its translation is CAWKVQTQYF.

The gene calls are TRBV7-3 and TRBJ2-3; 10 bases align to TRBD2. After removal of 2 bases from V and 4 bases from J, the junction contained 15 bases not matched to a gene. The CDR3 has 19 residues. Germline-derived CDR1 and CDR2 are SGHTA and FQGTGA. The CDR3 loop reads CASSLVSLRAGGAADTQYF. As DNA, the CDR3 is TGTGCCAGCAGCTTAGTCTCCCTAAGAGCGGGAGGGGCGGCAGATACGCAGTATTTT.

V gene TRBV11-3 combines with J gene TRBJ1-2; D is unclear. The CDR3 has 13 residues. The V gene lost 3 bases and the J gene lost 1 base, with 6 bases spanning the gap. Germline CDR1 reads SGHNT; CDR2 reads YENEEA. This chain's CDR3 is CASSFGINYGYTF. The CDR3 DNA reads as TGTGCCAGCAGCTTTGGGATTAACTATGGCTACACCTTC. The variable domain in full, completed from reference TRBV11-3 and TRBJ1-2, reads EAGVVQSPRYKIIEKKQPVAFWCNPISGHNTLYWYLQNLGQGPELLIRYENEEAVDDSQLPKDRFSAERLKGVDSTLKIQPAELGDSAVYLCASSFGINYGYTFGSGTRLTVV.

This chain uses TRBV7-6 with TRBJ2-3; unclear D gene. The CDR3 length is 13 residues. Trimming shortened V by 2 bases and J by 1 base, and 4 bases separated the two germline ends. Per germline, CDR1 SGHVS and CDR2 FNYEAQ. DNA of the CDR3: TGTGCCAGCAGCTTATTGGGCACAGATACGCAGTATTTT. Its translation: CASSLLGTDTQYF.

The J gene is TRBJ2-3, the V gene TRBV28; maybe TRBD1 (6 bases). The V end lost 8 bases, the J end lost 1 base, and 10 bases lay between the germline ends. Germline V lookup: CDR1 MDHEN, CDR2 SYDVKM. This CDR3 is 13 amino acids long. CDR3 residues: CASSTGRTDTQYF. CDR3 DNA sequence: TGTGCCAGCTCGACAGGCCGCACAGATACGCAGTATTTT.

The chain is built from TRBV6-1 and TRBJ1-5; no clear D. V lost 5 bases, J lost 4 bases, and 15 bases lay in between. CDR3 length equals 15 residues. CDR1 is MNHNS, CDR2 SASEGT, per germline. CDR3 sequence (DNA): TGTGCCAGCAGTACAATCAGGAGTCTTAATCAGCCCCAGCATTTT. The encoded protein is CASSTIRSLNQPQHF.

This chain links TRBV7-9 with TRBJ2-7, with D perhaps matching TRBD1 (5 bases). Trimming cost V 2 bases and J 3 bases, with 17 bases left between them. Germline lookup yields CDR1 SEHNR and CDR2 FQNEAQ (reference sequence). This CDR3 has 16 amino acids. The CDR3 DNA sequence: TGTGCCAGCAGCTTATTTTCAGGGCTTTATATCTACGAGCAGTACTTC. It encodes CASSLFSGLYIYEQYF.

The chain couples TRBV7-2 to TRBJ1-1; possible D gene TRBD1, 5 bases. Germline V gene data show CDR1 as SGHTA and CDR2 as FQGNSA. Trimming took 4 bases from V and 11 from J, leaving 14 bases between them. The CDR3 is made up of 12 amino acids. The CDR3 nucleotides read TGTGCCAGCAGCTGGAATCAGGGTGGGGCTTTCTTT. It codes for CASSWNQGGAFF. Full variable domain (rest looked up from reference TRBV7-2 and TRBJ1-1): GAGVSQSPSNKVTEKGKDVELRCDPISGHTALYWYRQSLGQGLEFLIYFQGNSAPDKSGLPSDRFSAERTGGSVSTLTIQRTQQEDSAVYLCASSWNQGGAFFGQGTRLTVV.

The chain uses TRBV30 and TRBJ1-4; D remains ambiguous. CDR3 length equals 14 residues. Trimming cost V 0 bases and J 8 bases, with 13 bases left between them. Germline loops: CDR1 GTSNPN, CDR2 SVGIG (reference sequence). The CDR3 reads CAWSVWGREEKLFF. In DNA form, the CDR3 reads TGTGCCTGGAGTGTATGGGGTAGGGAAGAAAAACTGTTTTTT.

The CDR3 loop is CSVDKGRKGNEQFF. In DNA, the CDR3 is TGCAGCGTTGATAAAGGGAGGAAAGGTAATGAGCAGTTCTTC. This chain uses TRBV29-1 with TRBJ2-1, with D tentatively TRBD2 (6 bases). Germline assignment: CDR1 SQVTM and CDR2 ANQGSEA. The CDR3 runs 14 residues. The V gene lost 3 bases and the J gene lost 7 bases, with 16 bases spanning the gap.

The chain employs TRBV15 and TRBJ2-7; D might be TRBD2 (5 bases). The V and J ends lost 4 bases and 4 bases respectively, with 11 bases between them. This CDR3 comprises 13 residues. Germline CDR1 is LNHNV and CDR2 is YYDKDF (reference sequence). The chain's CDR3 is CATSKLGWYEQYF. The CDR3, as DNA: TGTGCCACCAGCAAACTAGGTTGGTACGAGCAGTACTTC.

The rearrangement joins TRBV9 to TRBJ1-2; TRBD1 matches at 8 bases. This CDR3 has 15 residues. V lost 3 bases to trimming and J lost 4 bases; unmatched junction nucleotides: 8. CDR1 and CDR2 (germline): SGDLS, YYNGEE. The CDR3 DNA sequence: TGTGCCAGCAGCGCGAGGGCAGGGGGCGTCTATGGCTACACCTTC. Translation gives CASSARAGGVYGYTF.

This chain joins TRBV7-2 and TRBJ2-3; 7 nucleotides match TRBD1. The CDR3 length is 15 residues. CDR1 is SGHTA and CDR2 is FQGNSA in the germline V gene. Trimming took 5 bases from V and 4 from J; bases not matched to a gene: 9. The CDR3 reads CASSASRGSADTQYF. The CDR3 DNA reads as TGTGCCAGCAGCGCCAGCAGGGGGTCAGCAGATACGCAGTATTTT. Complete variable domain (other parts from reference TRBV7-2 and TRBJ2-3): GAGVSQSPSNKVTEKGKDVELRCDPISGHTALYWYRQSLGQGLEFLIYFQGNSAPDKSGLPSDRFSAERTGGSVSTLTIQRTQQEDSAVYLCASSASRGSADTQYFGPGTRLTVL.

In this sample, this clone turned up once. This CDR3 reads CASSPDRGRTDTQYF. In nucleotides, the CDR3 is TGTGCCAGCAGTCCGGACAGGGGGCGCACAGATACGCAGTATTTT. The rearrangement links TRBV28 to TRBJ2-3; 11 nucleotides line up with TRBD1. This CDR3 comprises 15 residues. Germline lookup yields CDR1 MDHEN and CDR2 SYDVKM. V lost 5 bases to trimming and J lost 1 base; unmatched junction nucleotides: 2.

This clone occurred once. The chain has TRBV27 and TRBJ2-5; unclear D gene. This CDR3 is 13 amino acids long. V shed 8 bases and J shed 4 bases, with 14 bases lying between them. Germline loops: CDR1 MNHEY, CDR2 SMNVEV (reference sequence). CDR3 residues: CASGTTWGETQYF. The CDR3 DNA reads TGTGCCAGCGGAACTACATGGGGAGAGACCCAGTACTTC.